These 22 T cell receptor beta chains were all obtained from the same sample, sequenced in a study of blood T cells in healthy people across ages. Sample-barcoded 5' priming and a J-beta primer mix drove a second PCR of about 7 to 12 cycles. A single record per CDR3 protein comes from TCRdb applying MiXCR to the 5' RACE reads. This table holds fewer than 2,000,000 distinct CDR3 sequences, about two fifths found once. Input material: blood. The receptors come from a human donor in good health.

The sample holds a few counts of this clonotype. V gene TRBV7-2 combines with J gene TRBJ2-5; D might be TRBD2 (5 bases). CDR1 SGHTA and CDR2 FQGNSA come from the germline V gene. This CDR3 has 17 residues. Trimming pared 2 bases from V and 5 bases from J, leaving 21 bases between. In nucleotides, the CDR3 is TGTGCCAGCAGCTTAAAGTCTCTGCTAGCAGTTTTGGAGACCCAGTACTTC. Translated: CASSLKSLLAVLETQYF.

The rearrangement links TRBV6-2 or TRBV6-3 to TRBJ2-3, with D possibly being TRBD2 (6 bases). Looked up from germline, CDR1 is MNHEY and CDR2 is SVGEGT. CDR3 length equals 14 residues. Trimming shortened V by 11 bases and J by 4 bases, and 19 bases separated the two germline ends. Here the CDR3 reads CAGPPGLAADTQYF. CDR3 nucleotide sequence: TGTGCCGGTCCGCCGGGACTTGCAGCAGATACGCAGTATTTT.

About this clonotype: A junction boundary mismatches the germline segment, possibly from a read error. V is TRBV7-2 and J is TRBJ2-1; no firm D call. The germline CDR1 and CDR2 sequences are SGHTA and FQGNSA. This CDR3 spans 14 amino acids. CDR3 loop: CAGSFDRSYNEQFF. In DNA form, the CDR3 reads TGTGCCGGCAGCTTCGACCGGTCCTACAATGAGCAGTTCTTC.

This clonotype was detected only once. The rearrangement uses TRBV27 and TRBJ1-1; 7 bases agree with TRBD1. The trim removed 7 bases at V and 3 bases at J, leaving 8 bases unmatched. The CDR3 has 14 residues. The V gene's germline CDR1 is MNHEY and CDR2 SMNVEV (reference sequence). CDR3 protein: CASIPDRTHTEAFF. CDR3 DNA: TGTGCCAGCATCCCGGACAGGACCCACACTGAAGCTTTCTTT.

On this clonotype: The junction and the germline gene differ at one end; a read error may be behind it. This chain uses TRBV27 with TRBJ1-2, with TRBD1 matching 8 bases. Germline CDR1 reads MNHEY; CDR2 reads SMNVEV (reference sequence). This CDR3 has 13 residues. CDR3 coding DNA: TGTACCAGCAGTTTATCAGGGGGCGATGGCTACACCTTC. It specifies CTSSLSGGDGYTF.

The chain joins TRBV20-1 to TRBJ2-4, with 14 bases identical to TRBD2. CDR1 is DFQATT, CDR2 SNEGSKA, per germline (reference sequence). The CDR3 length is 15 residues. V shed 6 bases, J shed 13 bases, and the junction held 14 bases outside the gene matches. CDR3 protein: CSAGRTSGGPGEQYF. CDR3 nucleotides: TGCAGTGCCGGTCGGACTAGCGGGGGGCCGGGGGAGCAGTACTTC.

The chain joins TRBV15 to TRBJ2-7, with a possible D match to TRBD1 (8 bases). The length of the CDR3 is 16 residues. The germline V gene has CDR1 LNHNV and CDR2 YYDKDF (reference sequence). The germline V and J ends were trimmed by 1 base and 1 base, with 14 bases remaining between them. CDR3 DNA: TGTGCCACCAGCAGAGTAGGACAGGGAGGGTCCTACGAGCAGTACTTC. Amino acids: CATSRVGQGGSYEQYF.

The V gene is TRBV7-6, the J gene TRBJ2-1, with a possible D match to TRBD1 (6 bases). Germline CDR1 SGHVS, CDR2 FNYEAQ. The CDR3 spans 18 residues. The ends were cut back, 5 bases at V and 0 bases at J, with 20 bases in the middle. CDR3 sequence: CASSNHLYRASSYNEQFF. DNA for the CDR3: TGTGCCAGCAGCAACCATCTTTACAGGGCCAGCTCCTACAATGAGCAGTTCTTC.

The gene calls are TRBV5-6 and TRBJ1-5; D is undetermined. Germline V CDR1 and CDR2: SGHDT, YYEEEE. The CDR3 sequence is 15 residues long. V was shortened by 1 base and J by 5 bases, with 13 bases between the two germline ends. The CDR3 region is CASSLQSGIDQPQHF. CDR3 DNA: TGTGCCAGCAGCTTGCAGTCTGGGATAGATCAGCCCCAGCATTTT.

This clonotype turned up a few times. V is TRBV5-1 and J is TRBJ2-2, with D perhaps TRBD1 or TRBD2 (6 bases each). CDR3 size: 14 residues. The germline V gene has CDR1 SGHRS and CDR2 YFSETQ. V gave up 3 bases and J gave up 7 bases, with 13 bases separating them. CDR3 amino acids: CASSSGAGDGELFF. Here the CDR3 DNA reads TGCGCCAGCAGCTCGGGGGCAGGGGACGGGGAGCTGTTTTTT.

A few counts support this clonotype. This sequence joins TRBV25-1 and TRBJ1-5, with unresolved D. There are 15 residues in the CDR3. CDR1 and CDR2 from the germline V gene are MGHDK and SYGVNS. The V end lost 2 bases, the J end lost 2 bases, and 10 bases lay between the germline ends. CDR3 amino acids: CASSESISGNQPQHF. The CDR3 DNA sequence: TGTGCCAGCAGTGAAAGTATATCGGGCAATCAGCCCCAGCATTTT.

This clonotype was picked up a small number of times. V usage is TRBV30 and J usage is TRBJ2-1; the match to TRBD2 covers 8 bases. This CDR3 region has 11 residues. Trimming removed 1 base from V and 14 bases from J; junction bases left unmatched: 4. The V gene's germline CDR1 is GTSNPN and CDR2 SVGIG (reference sequence). The CDR3 region is CAWSAGAGEFF. The CDR3 bases are TGTGCCTGGAGTGCCGGAGCGGGGGAGTTCTTC.

The rearrangement links TRBV7-2 to TRBJ2-1; 7 nucleotides align to TRBD2. The CDR3 is 15 residues long. In germline, CDR1 is SGHTA, CDR2 FQGNSA. J gave up 4 bases and V 4 bases, and 7 bases lay outside the gene matches. The CDR3 protein is CASSYQAGLYNEQFF. The CDR3 DNA follows: TGTGCCAGCAGCTACCAAGCGGGACTGTACAATGAGCAGTTCTTC.

This clonotype was counted a few times. The V gene is TRBV4-1, the J gene TRBJ1-6; D unclear. CDR3 length: 18 residues. Germline V gene sequence: CDR1 MGHRA, CDR2 YSYEKL. The V gene lost 1 base and the J gene lost 3 bases, with 16 bases spanning the gap. Written as DNA, the CDR3 is TGCGCCAGCAGCCAAGGGAGGGCAGGCACCGGCTATAATTCACCCCTCCACTTT. This sequence encodes CASSQGRAGTGYNSPLHF.

The chain has TRBV2 and TRBJ2-5; D uncertain. Germline V gene lookup returns CDR1 SNHLY and CDR2 FYNNEI. The V end lost 8 bases, the J end lost 2 bases, and 6 bases lay between the germline ends. This CDR3 spans 11 amino acids. The CDR3 here is CASEQQETQYF. The CDR3 DNA sequence: TGTGCCAGCGAACAGCAAGAGACCCAGTACTTC. The entire variable domain, with the rest obtained from reference TRBV2 and TRBJ2-5, is as follows: EPEVTQTPSHQVTQMGQEVILRCVPISNHLYFYWYRQILGQKVEFLVSFYNNEISEKSEIFDDQFSVERPDGSNFTLKIRSTKLEDSAMYFCASEQQETQYFGPGTRLLVL.

The V gene is TRBV4-1, the J gene TRBJ2-1; possible D gene TRBD1, 5 bases. This CDR3 is built from 13 residues. The V end lost 1 base, the J end lost 11 bases, and 12 bases lay between the germline ends. Germline CDR1 is MGHRA and CDR2 is YSYEKL. The CDR3: CASSQVPQGQQFF. The CDR3 DNA reads as TGCGCCAGCAGCCAAGTACCCCAGGGTCAGCAGTTCTTC.

The chain is built from TRBV29-1 and TRBJ1-1; D is unresolved. Looked up from germline, CDR1 is SQVTM and CDR2 is ANQGSEA. The V end lost 4 bases, the J end lost 5 bases, and 20 bases lay between the germline ends. The length of the CDR3 is 15 residues. The DNA for the CDR3 is TGCAGCGTTGTCCGACTACTCTGGACGGGTACTGAAGCTTTCTTT. Protein sequence: CSVVRLLWTGTEAFF.

This chain joins TRBV5-7 and TRBJ2-7; D gene uncertain. TRBV5-7 is an ORF, and what it does is uncertain. The CDR3 loop spans 10 amino acids. V lost 3 bases and J 6 bases, leaving 4 bases between the germline ends. This CDR3 is CASSSVEQYF. CDR3 nucleotide sequence: TGTGCCAGCAGCTCGGTCGAGCAGTACTTC.

In DNA form, the CDR3 reads TGTGCCAGCAGCTTAAGGTGGGTCGGTGAGCATGAGCAGTTCTTC. Its translation is CASSLRWVGEHEQFF. The rearrangement joins TRBV7-2 to TRBJ2-1, with D unresolved. The CDR3 is made up of 15 amino acids. V was pared by 2 bases and J by 8 bases, with 16 bases between. Germline V gene data show CDR1 as SGHTA and CDR2 as FQGNSA.

The chain employs TRBV4-1 and TRBJ1-4, with a possible D match to TRBD1 (5 bases). CDR3 length: 12 amino acids. Trimming left V 6 bases short and J 6 bases short, with 8 bases between. CDR1 MGHRA and CDR2 YSYEKL come from the germline V gene. The CDR3, as DNA: TGCGCCAGCAGTGGACAATATGAAAAACTGTTTTTT. Its protein is CASSGQYEKLFF.

The chain couples TRBV4-3 to TRBJ2-2; 9 nucleotides line up with TRBD1. Trimming removed 0 bases from V and 7 bases from J; junction bases left unmatched: 12. Germline values: CDR1 LGHNA, CDR2 YSLEER. The CDR3 sequence is 18 residues long. The CDR3 DNA reads TGCGCCAGCAGCCAAGAAGGACAGGGGAACTGGTACGGCGGGGAGCTGTTTTTT. Encoded protein: CASSQEGQGNWYGGELFF.

The CDR3 nucleotides read TGTGCCAGCAGTCTGGCCAGGGAGCAGCCCCAGCATTTT. Amino acids: CASSLAREQPQHF. The V call is TRBV2, the J call TRBJ1-5, with D possibly TRBD1 on 5 matching bases. Germline assignment: CDR1 SNHLY and CDR2 FYNNEI. Trimming took 5 bases from V and 7 from J, leaving 12 bases between them. The CDR3 is 13 amino acids. The full variable domain, in which reference TRBV2 and TRBJ1-5 provide the parts outside the CDR3, is EPEVTQTPSHQVTQMGQEVILRCVPISNHLYFYWYRQILGQKVEFLVSFYNNEISEKSEIFDDQFSVERPDGSNFTLKIRSTKLEDSAMYFCASSLAREQPQHFGDGTRLSIL.